Shown below are 14 T cell receptor beta chains from a single sample sequenced in a study of tumor-infiltrating lymphocytes in primary liver carcinoma. The researchers produced TCR beta cDNA from around 500 ng total RNA with a constant-region primer. Libraries covering TCR beta were generated through three nested multiplex PCR rounds (using a slightly modified ARM-PCR). In the first two PCR rounds, TRBV1-TRBV30 forward primers were paired with a C-beta reverse primer, and each round lasted around 10 cycles. A single record per CDR3 protein comes from TCRdb applying MiXCR to the multiplex PCR reads. Of about 120,000 distinct CDR3 sequences listed, roughly 70% were seen once; the top ten hold 7.5% to 10%. For each extraction, RNA and DNA were obtained together from about 20-30 mg of unsorted bulk tissue. The sequencing sample was made of tumor-adjacent normal liver tissue. These receptor sequences come from a woman aged 60-70 years with primary liver carcinoma and hepatitis B virus infection.

On this clonotype: Relative to the germline gene, one junction end is altered; a read error may explain this. The V gene is TRBV11-3, the J gene TRBJ2-2; D is possibly TRBD2 (5 bases). CDR1 is SGHNT and CDR2 is YENEEA in the germline V gene. The CDR3 is 14 residues long. CDR3 loop: CVSSFESNTGELLF. The DNA of the CDR3 is TGTGTCAGCAGCTTCGAGAGTAACACCGGGGAGCTGCTTTTT.

Turning to this clonotype: A much bigger clone sits one base away, suggesting this may be a read error. This CDR3 fails to terminate in the conserved phenylalanine or tryptophan, so it likely reflects a read error. The chain uses TRBV7-9 and TRBJ2-3; 7 nucleotides match TRBD1. The V gene's germline CDR1 is SEHNR and CDR2 FQNEAQ (reference sequence). Unmatched junction bases numbered 13, after V lost 4 bases and J lost 0 bases. The CDR3 totals 18 residues. In DNA, the CDR3 is TGTGCCAGCAGCTCGTATGGCCGGGACAGACGAAGCACAGATACGCAGTATTAT. Amino acids: CASSSYGRDRRSTDTQYY.

This clonotype was seen repeatedly, ten times or more. This chain joins TRBV13 and TRBJ2-5; the D gene is possibly TRBD1 (5 bases). The CDR3 runs 14 residues. Trimming removed 3 bases from V and 2 bases from J, with 10 bases in between. CDR1 PRHDT and CDR2 FYEKMQ come from the germline V gene (reference sequence). In DNA form, the CDR3 reads TGTGCCAGCAGCTTCGGCAGGGTACAAGAGACCCAGTACTTC. It specifies CASSFGRVQETQYF.

As regards this clonotype: This may arise from a read error, as a much more abundant clone is one base away. V gene TRBV5-1 combines with J gene TRBJ2-5, with 7 positions matching TRBD1. Per the germline V gene, CDR1 is SGHRS and CDR2 is YFSETQ. The CDR3 is 14 amino acids. V lost 4 bases, J lost 4 bases, and 7 bases stayed unmatched. The CDR3 DNA sequence: TGCGCCAGCAGCCTGGGACAGTCCCGAGAGACCCAGTACTTC. Translation gives CASSLGQSRETQYF. Complete variable domain (other parts from reference TRBV5-1 and TRBJ2-5): KAGVTQTPRYLIKTRGQQVTLSCSPISGHRSVSWYQQTPGQGLQFLFEYFSETQRNKGNFPGRFSGRQFSNSRSEMNVSTLELGDSALYLCASSLGQSRETQYFGPGTRLLVL.

Regarding this clonotype: A much larger clone differs from this one at a single base, so this may be a read error. J is TRBJ2-2 and V is TRBV7-8; TRBD1 matches at 7 bases. Germline V gene lookup returns CDR1 SGHVS and CDR2 FQNEAQ. The CDR3 is 16 residues long. J was trimmed by 7 bases and V by 0 bases; bases with no gene match: 8. The CDR3 reads CASSLATGVWGGELFF. DNA of the CDR3: TGTGCCAGCAGCTTAGCCACAGGGGTATGGGGCGGGGAGCTGTTTTTT.

Ten or more counts support this clonotype. This rearrangement joins TRBV5-1 to TRBJ2-1; D is perhaps TRBD2 (6 bases). The CDR3 runs 15 residues. Germline CDR1 is SGHRS and CDR2 is YFSETQ. Trimming took off 4 bases at V and 4 bases at J, with 15 bases between the two ends. The DNA for the CDR3 is TGCGCCAGCAGCCTTGATAGCGGTGTTTACAATGAGCAGTTCTTC. This encodes CASSLDSGVYNEQFF.

The V gene is TRBV29-1, the J gene TRBJ2-3; 9 nucleotides agree with TRBD2. CDR1 and CDR2 from the germline V gene are SQVTM and ANQGSEA. CDR3 length equals 13 residues. CDR3 region: CGATSGLGNTQYF. The CDR3 nucleotides read TGCGGCGCCACTAGCGGGTTGGGGAATACGCAGTATTTT.

There are many counts of this clonotype. The V and J genes are TRBV4-1 and TRBJ1-4, with 7 bases lining up with TRBD1. This CDR3 comprises 15 residues. Trimming cost V 2 bases and J 5 bases; bases outside gene matches: 5. CDR1 and CDR2 (germline): MGHRA, YSYEKL. In nucleotides, the CDR3 is TGCGCCAGCAGCCAATCCCAGGGGGTGAATGAAAAACTGTTTTTT. Translation gives CASSQSQGVNEKLFF.

With respect to this clonotype: This may be a read error, as it is one base from a much larger clone. This chain uses TRBV5-8 with TRBJ2-7, with 9 bases identical to TRBD1. This CDR3 has 12 residues. V shed 5 bases, J shed 8 bases, and the junction held 5 bases outside the gene matches. Germline lookup yields CDR1 SGHTS and CDR2 YDEGEE. The CDR3 bases are TGTGCCAGCAGTTCAACAGGGGGCCAGCAGTACTTC. This translates into CASSSTGGQQYF.

In regard to this clonotype: A much larger clone sits a single nucleotide away, making a read error possible. The rearrangement uses TRBV7-9 and TRBJ1-5; D is perhaps TRBD1 (5 bases). Germline CDR1 and CDR2: SEHNR and FQNEAQ (reference sequence). This CDR3 spans 12 amino acids. The CDR3: CASSLLGEPKHF. The CDR3 DNA is TGTGCCAGCAGCTTATTGGGGGAGCCCAAGCATTTT.

This clonotype was observed many times. The V gene is TRBV5-4, the J gene TRBJ2-1, with TRBD2 identical over 9 bases. The CDR3 totals 15 residues. J was trimmed by 4 bases and V by 4 bases; bases with no gene match: 6. CDR1 and CDR2 (germline): SGHNT, YYREEE (reference sequence). The CDR3 DNA follows: TGTGCCAGCAGCCCCGGGACTAGCTATTACAATGAGCAGTTCTTC. Translated, it gives CASSPGTSYYNEQFF.

This clonotype came up once. A much larger clonotype is one base distant, so this may be a read error. V usage is TRBV4-1 and J usage is TRBJ1-3, with D perhaps matching TRBD1 (6 bases). Looked up from germline, CDR1 is MGHRA and CDR2 is YSYEKL. The CDR3 is 16 amino acids. Here the CDR3 reads CASGQQGGLRGNTIYF. The CDR3 bases are TGCGCCAGCGGCCAACAAGGGGGACTTCGTGGAAACACCATATATTTT.

The chain couples TRBV12-3 or TRBV12-4 to TRBJ2-3, with D perhaps TRBD2 (5 bases). V was shortened by 6 bases and J by 2 bases, with 15 bases between the two germline ends. The CDR3 loop spans 15 amino acids. CDR3 DNA: TGTGCCAGCAGCATCCGAGAGGGTGACACAGATACGCAGTATTTT. This translates into CASSIREGDTDTQYF.

The chain recombines TRBV30 with TRBJ1-4; D not certain. Trimming pared 4 bases from V and 7 bases from J, leaving 16 bases between. This CDR3 has 14 amino acids. Germline CDR1 GTSNPN, CDR2 SVGIG (reference sequence). As DNA, the CDR3 is TGTGCCTGGAATCTAGGCGGGCTCAGTGAAAAACTGTTTTTT. It translates to CAWNLGGLSEKLFF.